The source of this T cell receptor beta chain is a study of tumor-infiltrating lymphocytes in localized non-small cell lung cancer. Whole-study context: Some samples were collected after neoadjuvant chemotherapy; smokers, never-smokers and several histologies were included. From each patient, both tumor and uninvolved lung, non-adjacent to tumor, were sampled. Study conclusions and caveats: Tumor T-cell fraction was not associated with recurrence-free survival. Tumors had more T cell infiltration than uninvolved lung, per TCRbeta sequencing and CD3 counts.

Libraries were prepared by immunoSEQ multiplex PCR; TCRdb keeps only in-frame clonotypes and omits some of them. The sample shows 20,000 to 25,000 clones, approximately 64% of them seen only once. Germline CDR1 is MNHNY and CDR2 is SVGAGI (reference sequence). The CDR3 loop spans 15 amino acids. Unmatched junction bases numbered 5, after V lost 5 bases and J lost 0 bases. The sample holds a few counts of this clone. The target antigen is unknown. Specimen: lung tumor tissue. The chain uses TRBV6-6 and TRBJ1-1, with TRBD1 matching over 8 bases. This clonotype was obtained from a human donor with non-small cell lung cancer. The CDR3 spells CASSPQGAVNTEAFF. The CDR3 bases are TGTGCCAGCAGTCCCCAGGGGGCAGTGAACACTGAAGCTTTCTTT.